The present T cell receptor (beta chain) was sequenced within a study of post-analysis software for immune sequencing data. Study-wide context: The disease courses covered relapsing-remitting, secondary progressive and progressive-relapsing multiple sclerosis.

The CDR3 covers 16 residues. Germline V CDR1 and CDR2: DFQATT, SNEGSKA (reference sequence). Trimming cost V 0 bases and J 4 bases; bases outside gene matches: 9. cDNA libraries for TCR beta contained unique molecular identifiers. The yield from about 1 to 10 million T cells was roughly 500,000 cDNA molecules in total. TCRdb recomputed calls from the PCR reads with MiXCR, one row per CDR3 protein. This sample carries roughly 700,000 distinct CDR3 sequences, just under 30% of them seen once, and the ten largest clones take 0.55% to 0.65%. Remarks on this clonotype: Its antigen remains unidentified.

General observations from the study: Batch-matched samples strongly co-clustered by F measure. Versus controls, multiple sclerosis patients showed significantly lower diversity (normalized Chao1). Included in a set of a few TRBV segments more frequent in patients than controls were TRBV5-6, TRBV5-1 and TRBV20-1.

Sequencing was performed on blood. This TCR came from a girl between 10 and 17 years old with multiple sclerosis. The gene calls are TRBV20-1 and TRBJ2-3, with 8 bases that match TRBD2. This CDR3 is CSARDWPGGPADTQYF. The DNA for the CDR3 is TGCAGTGCTAGAGATTGGCCGGGAGGGCCGGCAGATACGCAGTATTTT.